The next 14 T cell receptor beta chains were all read from a single sample in a study of cytomegalovirus exposure and HLA in healthy donors. PCR primers comprised 60 Vbeta and 13 Jbeta primers. The method was immunoSEQ multiplex PCR; TCRdb's version includes in-frame clones alone and lacks a portion of them. The data contain 150,000 to 200,000 clones, approximately 80% of them seen just once; the ten biggest clones take up about 15%. The specimen was PBMCs. These TCRs come from a woman aged 40 to 50 in good health and CMV-seronegative.

This clone was observed once. The CDR3 DNA reads TGTGCCTCCCAGGTCCGGGATGGTCAGCCCCAGCATTTT. Its translation: CASQVRDGQPQHF. The chain carries TRBV30 and TRBJ1-5, with D hard to call. V lost 7 bases to trimming and J lost 6 bases, with 16 bases between them. The CDR3 runs to 13 residues. CDR1 GTSNPN and CDR2 SVGIG come from the germline V gene (reference sequence).

The J gene is TRBJ1-6, the V gene TRBV7-3, with D possibly TRBD1 on 6 matching bases. Per the germline V gene, CDR1 is SGHTA and CDR2 is FQGTGA. The length of the CDR3 is 14 residues. Trimming stripped 5 bases from V and 7 bases from J, with 12 bases between. The CDR3 is CASSPDSENSPLHF. DNA of the CDR3: TGTGCCAGCAGCCCGGACAGCGAAAATTCACCCCTCCACTTT.

This clone appeared a few times. The CDR3 spells CASSLPIARADQETQYF. The CDR3 region has the DNA TGTGCCAGCAGCTTACCCATAGCCCGAGCCGACCAAGAGACCCAGTACTTC. The chain is built from TRBV7-9 and TRBJ2-5; no clear D gene. CDR1 and CDR2 from the germline V gene are SEHNR and FQNEAQ (reference sequence). There are 17 residues in the CDR3. With 2 bases removed from V and 0 bases from J, the gap between germline ends came to 16 bases.

V usage is TRBV5-1 and J usage is TRBJ2-2; 12 bases fit TRBD2. The CDR3 contains 17 residues. CDR1 is SGHRS and CDR2 is YFSETQ in the germline V gene. V trimming: 4 bases; J trimming: 2 bases; junction bases outside the gene matches: 6. The CDR3 DNA reads as TGCGCCAGCAGCCCGGCACTAGCGGGAGGAAACACCGGGGAGCTGTTTTTT. Its translation: CASSPALAGGNTGELFF. Using reference TRBV5-1 and TRBJ2-2 for the parts outside the CDR3, the full variable domain is KAGVTQTPRYLIKTRGQQVTLSCSPISGHRSVSWYQQTPGQGLQFLFEYFSETQRNKGNFPGRFSGRQFSNSRSEMNVSTLELGDSALYLCASSPALAGGNTGELFFGEGSRLTVL.

This sequence joins TRBV2 and TRBJ2-7; 7 bases map to TRBD1. Trimming removed 6 bases from V and 3 bases from J; junction bases left unmatched: 11. This CDR3 has 15 amino acids. Per germline, CDR1 SNHLY and CDR2 FYNNEI. The CDR3 DNA reads as TGTGCCAGCAGGCTAGACAGGGTAAAGTACTACGAGCAGTACTTC. It yields the protein CASRLDRVKYYEQYF.

The chain joins TRBV9 to TRBJ2-1, with D possibly TRBD2 on 6 matching bases. V lost 4 bases and J lost 8, with 16 bases in between. The CDR3 is 14 residues long. In germline, CDR1 is SGDLS, CDR2 YYNGEE. For the CDR3, the DNA is TGTGCCAGCAGCAGTTGGCGGAGGGCGGATGAGCAGTTCTTC. Translation: CASSSWRRADEQFF.

J is TRBJ2-1 and V is TRBV7-9, with 11 nucleotides matching TRBD2. CDR3 length equals 16 residues. CDR1 is SEHNR and CDR2 is FQNEAQ in the germline V gene (reference sequence). V dropped 5 bases and J dropped 0; count of bases not matched to a gene: 3. CDR3 DNA: TGTGCCAGCAGCCCCACTAGCGGGAGCTCCTACAATGAGCAGTTCTTC. Protein: CASSPTSGSSYNEQFF.

The chain employs TRBV25-1 and TRBJ2-5, with 12 positions matching TRBD1. Germline V gene lookup returns CDR1 MGHDK and CDR2 SYGVNS. The V segment lost 3 bases and the J segment 1 base; nucleotides outside the gene matches: 6. CDR3 length: 17 residues. CDR3 nucleotides: TGTGCCAGCAGTGAGGGACAGGGGGCGAGCCGCCAAGAGACCCAGTACTTC. Its translation: CASSEGQGASRQETQYF.

The rearrangement links TRBV14 to TRBJ2-3; no clear D. The germline V gene has CDR1 SGHDN and CDR2 FVKESK. V dropped 2 bases and J dropped 0 bases, with 9 bases sitting between them. The CDR3 sequence is 15 residues long. The CDR3 coding sequence is TGTGCCAGCAGCCAACATTCCATTAGCACAGATACGCAGTATTTT. It encodes CASSQHSISTDTQYF.

The V and J genes are TRBV15 and TRBJ2-7, with a possible D match to TRBD1 (5 bases). CDR3 length: 16 amino acids. Germline values: CDR1 LNHNV, CDR2 YYDKDF (reference sequence). The V end lost 1 base, the J end lost 2 bases, and 15 bases lay between the germline ends. The DNA for the CDR3 is TGTGCCACCAGCAGAGCAATGGCAGGGATGGCCTACGAGCAGTACTTC. Amino acid sequence: CATSRAMAGMAYEQYF. Together with reference TRBV15 and TRBJ2-7, the CDR3 gives the full variable domain: DAMVIQNPRYQVTQFGKPVTLSCSQTLNHNVMYWYQQKSSQAPKLLFHYYDKDFNNEADTPDNFQSRRPNTSFCFLDIRSPGLGDTAMYLCATSRAMAGMAYEQYFGPGTRLTVT.

The chain has TRBV27 and TRBJ2-4; 10 positions match TRBD1. Germline CDR1 MNHEY, CDR2 SMNVEV (reference sequence). This CDR3 has 13 amino acids. Germline trimming cut 3 bases from V and 12 bases from J; bases unmatched to any gene: 5. CDR3 loop: CASSLGQGYSQYF. The CDR3 DNA sequence: TGTGCCAGCAGTTTGGGACAGGGGTACAGTCAGTACTTC.

The gene calls are TRBV4-1 and TRBJ1-2; 8 positions match TRBD1. The CDR3 extends over 13 amino acids. The J segment lost 7 bases and the V segment lost 10 bases, leaving 11 bases of the junction unmatched. CDR1 and CDR2 from the germline V gene are MGHRA and YSYEKL. In DNA, the CDR3 is TGCGCCACCACAGGACAGGGAGGTAGTGGCTACACCTTC. Translated, it gives CATTGQGGSGYTF.

This chain joins TRBV30 and TRBJ1-2; D is possibly TRBD1 (6 bases). Germline V gives CDR1 GTSNPN, CDR2 SVGIG (reference sequence). Trimming took off 1 base at V and 4 bases at J, with 16 bases between the two ends. The CDR3 has 15 residues. The CDR3, as DNA: TGTGCCTGGAGTGCGTTACAGGGAACCGGCTATGGCTACACCTTC. Protein: CAWSALQGTGYGYTF.

The chain combines TRBV6-6 with TRBJ2-1, with 10 bases lining up with TRBD2. Germline lookup yields CDR1 MNHNY and CDR2 SVGAGI (reference sequence). Germline trimming cut 0 bases from V and 4 bases from J; bases unmatched to any gene: 3. This CDR3 is 16 amino acids long. The chain's CDR3 is CASSYSASGGYNEQFF. The CDR3 DNA is TGTGCCAGCAGTTACTCCGCTAGCGGGGGATACAATGAGCAGTTCTTC.